These T cell receptor beta chains were read from a single sample in a study of cytomegalovirus exposure and HLA in healthy donors. The method was immunoSEQ multiplex PCR; TCRdb's version includes in-frame clones alone and lacks a portion of them. This repertoire shows some 90,000 clones, over 60% found once; its top ten account for more than 2.5%. The sequenced sample was PBMCs. The receptors here all came from a man aged 35-49 years in good health and CMV-seronegative. Both conserved end residues are part of each CDR3. The D gene is left open where the match is weak. Rows give clone size only sometimes, using once, few, many, or a class for an expanded clone.

>NA|TRBJ1-4|NA|TRBV2
CASRENNEKLFF
TGTGCCAGCAGGGAGAATAATGAAAAACTGTTTTTT
>NA|TRBJ2-5|TRBD2|TRBV5-1
CASSLADSGGPGTQYF
TGCGCCAGCAGCTTGGCAGATTCGGGGGGGCCGGGGACCCAGTACTTC
>NA|TRBJ1-1|NA|TRBV28
CASSYPYRVGGTEAFF
TGTGCCAGCAGTTATCCCTACAGGGTCGGTGGCACTGAAGCTTTCTTT
>NA|TRBJ2-3|NA|TRBV6-5
CASGRQGTDTQYF
TGTGCCAGCGGACGACAGGGCACAGATACGCAGTATTTT
>NA|TRBJ1-4|NA|TRBV6-6
CASTPTAVGEKLFF
TGTGCCAGCACTCCGACAGCCGTTGGGGAAAAACTGTTTTTT
>NA|TRBJ2-3|NA|TRBV6-6
CASRAWIVRGYF
TGTGCCAGCAGGGCATGGATCGTCAGAGGGTATTTT
>NA|TRBJ1-1|TRBD1|TRBV4-1
CASSLSTGGGTEAFF
TGCGCCAGCAGCCTCTCGACAGGGGGCGGTACTGAAGCTTTCTTT
>NA|TRBJ2-7|TRBD2|TRBV4-1
CASSQRTSGWEYF
TGCGCCAGCAGCCAACGGACTAGCGGGTGGGAGTACTTC
>NA|TRBJ2-2|TRBD1|TRBV10-3
CAIRDRSPTGELFF
TGTGCCATCAGGGACAGGTCCCCCACCGGGGAGCTGTTTTTT
>NA|TRBJ2-3|NA|TRBV9
CASSPPLESTDTQYF
TGTGCCAGCAGCCCCCCCCTAGAGAGCACAGATACGCAGTATTTT
>NA|TRBJ2-2|NA|TRBV5-5
CASTMVGSGANTGELFF
TGTGCCAGCACCATGGTGGGGTCAGGGGCAAACACCGGGGAGCTGTTTTTT
>once|TRBJ1-2|NA|TRBV6-5
CASSYPGSDFGGYTF
TGTGCCAGCAGTTACCCGGGGAGCGACTTTGGGGGCTACACCTTC
>NA|TRBJ1-1|TRBD1|TRBV4-1
CASSGGQGLSEAFF
TGCGCCAGCAGCGGGGGACAGGGTCTCTCTGAAGCTTTCTTT
>NA|TRBJ2-1|NA|TRBV27
CASSLDGGRYNEQFF
TGTGCCAGCAGTTTAGATGGGGGCAGATACAATGAGCAGTTCTTC
>NA|TRBJ2-2|NA|TRBV6-5
CASSPNTGELFF
TGTGCCAGCAGTCCAAACACCGGGGAGCTGTTTTTT
>NA|TRBJ1-1|TRBD1|TRBV5-1
CASSSGQGVWGNTEAFF
TGCGCCAGCAGCTCGGGACAGGGGGTCTGGGGGAACACTGAAGCTTTCTTT
>NA|TRBJ2-1|NA|TRBV29-1
CSLKMRLLFNNEQFF
TGCAGCCTGAAGATGAGACTTCTCTTCAACAATGAGCAGTTCTTC
>NA|TRBJ1-1|NA|TRBV9
CASSVGTGHAEAFF
TGTGCCAGCAGCGTAGGTACGGGACACGCTGAAGCTTTCTTT
>NA|TRBJ2-2|NA|TRBV29-1
CSSTVGGANTGELFF
TGCAGCTCGACCGTGGGGGGAGCGAACACCGGGGAGCTGTTTTTT
>NA|TRBJ2-7|NA|TRBV6-6
CASTQGPTGYEQYF
TGTGCCAGCACTCAAGGCCCCACAGGGTACGAGCAGTACTTC
>NA|TRBJ2-3|NA|TRBV13
CASSTPSAGPRKDTQYF
TGTGCCAGTTCAACCCCTTCCGCGGGGCCTCGGAAAGATACGCAGTATTTT
>NA|TRBJ1-1|NA|TRBV28
CASSFLPTEPNTEAFF
TGTGCCAGCAGTTTTCTACCGACTGAGCCAAACACTGAAGCTTTCTTT
>NA|TRBJ1-1|NA|TRBV4-3
CASSQDGGRGNTEAFF
TGCGCCAGCAGCCAAGATGGCGGACGGGGGAACACTGAAGCTTTCTTT
>NA|TRBJ2-2|TRBD1|TRBV6-4
CASSLQGANSGELFF
TGTGCCAGCAGCCTCCAGGGGGCGAATAGCGGGGAGCTGTTTTTT
>NA|TRBJ1-1|NA|TRBV6-5
CASSFRDTGGAFF
TGTGCCAGCAGTTTTAGGGACACTGGGGGAGCTTTCTTT